What follows are 7 T cell receptor beta chains derived from one specimen sequenced in a study of OX40 agonist ivuxolimab in advanced cancers. Produced via immunoSEQ multiplex PCR; TCRdb's table is partial and in-frame only. The sample carries roughly 50,000 clones, around 89% recorded once. The source material was CD4+ or CD8+ T cells sorted from blood, sampled in a trial of the OX40 agonist ivuxolimab. Source of these receptors: an adult with an advanced solid tumor such as melanoma, head and neck, liver or kidney cancer.

The chain combines TRBV5-6 with TRBJ2-2; 10 bases line up with TRBD1. The germline gives CDR1 SGHDT, CDR2 YYEEEE. Germline trimming cut 6 bases from V and 2 bases from J; bases unmatched to any gene: 4. CDR3 length equals 15 residues. CDR3 coding DNA: TGTGCCAGCACCCGGACAGGGGGTAACACCGGGGAGCTGTTTTTT. Its protein product is CASTRTGGNTGELFF.

For this clone: A read error may produce the germline difference seen at one junction end. Other DNA sequences within the sample encode an identical CDR3. V is TRBV28 and J is TRBJ2-5; D is unresolved. Germline assignment: CDR1 MDHEN and CDR2 SYDVKM. The CDR3 covers 15 residues. Here the CDR3 reads CASSSDKDYGETQYF. CDR3 nucleotide sequence: TGCGCCAGCAGTAGTGACAAAGATTACGGGGAGACCCAGTACTTC.

This clone appeared a single time. V gene TRBV19 combines with J gene TRBJ2-5, with D possibly matching TRBD2 (5 bases). Germline values: CDR1 LNHDA, CDR2 SQIVND (reference sequence). With 5 bases removed from V and 5 bases from J, the gap between germline ends came to 12 bases. This CDR3 has 13 residues. The CDR3 loop is CASSPRTGETQYF. DNA for the CDR3: TGTGCCAGTAGTCCCCGGACTGGGGAGACCCAGTACTTC.

This rearrangement joins TRBV5-1 to TRBJ1-1; D remains unclear. From germline, CDR1 is SGHRS and CDR2 YFSETQ. The CDR3 sequence is 12 residues long. The ends were cut back, 5 bases at V and 1 base at J, with 6 bases in the middle. The CDR3 region is CASREPNTEAFF. CDR3 nucleotides: TGCGCCAGCAGAGAACCGAACACTGAAGCTTTCTTT.

This clone appeared once. The rearrangement joins TRBV30 to TRBJ1-2, with 10 bases that match TRBD1. The V segment lost 2 bases and the J segment 7 bases; nucleotides outside the gene matches: 7. The CDR3 sequence is 14 residues long. The V gene's germline CDR1 is GTSNPN and CDR2 SVGIG (reference sequence). The CDR3 loop is CAWSYRGTGVGYTF. CDR3 nucleotide sequence: TGTGCCTGGAGTTATCGGGGGACAGGGGTTGGCTACACCTTC.

The chain joins TRBV5-1 to TRBJ2-7, with D tentatively TRBD1 or TRBD2 (5 bases each). The CDR3 runs 13 residues. CDR1 SGHRS and CDR2 YFSETQ come from the germline V gene. V was clipped by 3 bases and J by 2 bases, with 9 bases between them. In nucleotides, the CDR3 is TGCGCCAGCAGCTCCCGGGACGCCTACGAGCAGTACTTC. Translated, it gives CASSSRDAYEQYF.

The chain couples TRBV30 to TRBJ2-3; weak D call: TRBD2 (6 bases). The CDR3 loop spans 14 amino acids. Germline V lookup: CDR1 GTSNPN, CDR2 SVGIG (reference sequence). The V end lost 2 bases, the J end lost 3 bases, and 12 bases lay between the germline ends. CDR3 DNA: TGTGCCTGGAGTACATCCGGGGGTACAGATACGCAGTATTTT. This sequence encodes CAWSTSGGTDTQYF.